These T cell receptor beta chains were read from a single sample in a study of Tregs in tolerant kidney transplant recipients. No antigen has been assigned to these receptors. The repertoire was sequenced with immunoSEQ multiplex PCR; TCRdb's copy has only in-frame clones and lacks some. The repertoire holds about 44,000 clones, with nearly 97% as singletons. The source material was Tregs from blood cultured with allogeneic cells. The receptors derive from a human donor in good health. Both conserved end residues are part of each CDR3. Fields, in order: clone size, D gene, J gene, V gene, CDR3 protein, CDR3 DNA. A D gene is named only where the DNA matches it firmly. Size values are once, few and many counts, or a class for expanded clones, and some rows have none.

>-|TRBD1|TRBJ2-2|TRBV7-2
CASSFSTGMAGELFF
TGTGCCAGCAGCTTCTCGACAGGGATGGCCGGGGAGCTGTTTTTT
>-|TRBD1|TRBJ1-1|TRBV29-1
CSVDRGDTEAFF
TGCAGCGTTGACAGGGGGGACACTGAAGCTTTCTTT
>once|-|TRBJ1-4|TRBV7-9
CASSLRGGTNEKLFF
TGTGCCAGCAGCTTAAGGGGGGGAACTAATGAAAAACTGTTTTTT
>-|-|TRBJ2-1|TRBV6-1
CASSDLRGWRIYNEQFF
TGTGCCAGCAGTGACCTCCGGGGTTGGCGGATTTACAATGAGCAGTTCTTC
>once|-|TRBJ1-2|TRBV7-2
CASTRSGQLYGYTF
TGTGCCAGCACCCGTAGCGGACAGCTCTATGGCTACACCTTC
>once|TRBD1|TRBJ1-6|TRBV6-1
CASSEGGTASPLHF
TGTGCCAGCAGTGAAGGGGGGACAGCTTCACCCCTCCACTTT
>-|TRBD1|TRBJ2-7|TRBV15
CATSRDGTAYEQYF
TGTGCCACCAGCAGAGATGGGACAGCCTACGAGCAGTACTTC
>few|-|TRBJ1-2|TRBV21-1
CASSEHLRKVLRGYTF
TGTGCCAGCAGCGAACACCTGAGGAAGGTTCTGAGGGGCTACACCTTC
>-|-|TRBJ2-5|TRBV29-1
CSVEETPHMGDGETQYF
TGCAGCGTTGAAGAGACTCCCCACATGGGGGACGGAGAGACCCAGTACTTC
>-|-|TRBJ1-2|TRBV27
CASSLVRGYGYTF
TGTGCCAGCAGTTTGGTAAGGGGTTATGGCTACACCTTC
>-|-|TRBJ1-3|TRBV6-5
CASSYGDRRSGNTIYF
TGTGCCAGCAGTTACGGGGACCGACGCTCTGGAAACACCATATATTTT
>-|-|TRBJ2-3|TRBV9
CASSPRSGTDTQYF
TGTGCCAGCAGCCCCCGGAGCGGCACAGATACGCAGTATTTT
>-|TRBD2|TRBJ2-5|TRBV5-1
CASSLGYSRGGEVTQYF
TGCGCCAGCAGCTTGGGATACTCGCGGGGGGGCGAGGTGACCCAGTACTTC
>-|-|TRBJ2-1|TRBV29-1
CSGGSRGGFYNEQFF
TGCAGCGGTGGGTCCAGGGGGGGGTTTTACAATGAGCAGTTCTTC
>once|-|TRBJ2-6|TRBV7-6
CASSVTAGANVLTF
TGTGCCAGCAGCGTAACGGCTGGGGCCAACGTCCTGACTTTC
>-|TRBD2|TRBJ2-1|TRBV5-8
CASSLFSGSRGEFFF
TGTGCCAGCAGCTTATTTAGCGGGAGTCGGGGAGAGTTTTTCTTC
>-|-|TRBJ2-5|TRBV6-5
CASRAQIRETQYF
TGTGCCAGCAGGGCTCAGATAAGAGAGACCCAGTACTTC
>-|-|TRBJ1-5|TRBV7-9
CASSLRDNQPQHF
TGTGCCAGCAGCCTCCGGGACAATCAGCCCCAGCATTTT
>-|-|TRBJ1-1|TRBV7-3
CASSFGPPPVWAFF
TGTGCCAGCAGCTTCGGCCCTCCTCCAGTATGGGCTTTCTTT
>-|TRBD1|TRBJ1-2|TRBV6-1
CASSERDRARYGYTF
TGTGCCAGCAGTGAAAGGGACAGGGCCCGCTATGGCTACACCTTC
>-|-|TRBJ1-2|TRBV5-6
CASSWGQARGYTF
TGTGCCAGCAGCTGGGGGCAGGCTCGTGGCTACACCTTC
>-|-|TRBJ1-2|TRBV15
CATSRERGRILGGYTF
TGTGCCACCAGCAGAGAACGAGGCAGGATCCTGGGCGGCTACACCTTC
>-|TRBD1|TRBJ2-4|TRBV11-3
CASSQGTGGAGIQYF
TGTGCCAGCAGCCAAGGGACAGGGGGCGCAGGCATTCAGTACTTC
>-|TRBD2|TRBJ2-1|TRBV9
CASSSRTSGSSYEQFF
TGTGCCAGCAGCTCTCGGACTAGCGGGAGTTCATACGAGCAGTTCTTC
>-|TRBD1|TRBJ1-2|TRBV5-1
CASSFQGAVYTF
TGCGCCAGCAGCTTTCAGGGGGCGGTCTACACCTTC
>once|TRBD2|TRBJ2-7|TRBV7-9
CASSFRTGGFPYEQYF
TGTGCCAGCAGCTTTAGAACGGGGGGTTTTCCCTACGAGCAGTACTTC
>-|-|TRBJ2-7|TRBV6-1
CASSEGQILLTYEQYF
TGTGCCAGCAGTGAAGGCCAGATATTATTAACCTACGAGCAGTACTTC
>-|-|TRBJ2-7|TRBV5-1
CASSVLAQGDNEQYF
TGCGCCAGCAGCGTGTTAGCCCAGGGTGACAACGAGCAGTACTTC
>-|-|TRBJ1-2|TRBV6-5
CASSYSGAGAYGYTF
TGTGCCAGCAGTTACTCTGGGGCAGGCGCTTATGGCTACACCTTC
>-|-|TRBJ2-5|TRBV7-9
CASSLEGHWAQETQYF
TGTGCCAGCAGCTTAGAGGGCCATTGGGCACAAGAGACCCAGTACTTC
>-|-|TRBJ1-3|TRBV7-9
CASSYIPGQISGNTIYF
TGTGCCAGCAGCTACATACCAGGACAGATCTCTGGAAACACCATATATTTT
>once|-|TRBJ1-1|TRBV7-2
CASKGRNRFTTEAFF
TGTGCCAGCAAGGGCCGGAACCGGTTCACCACTGAAGCTTTCTTT
>-|-|TRBJ2-5|TRBV4-2
CASSQGDSQETQYF
TGTGCCAGCAGCCAGGGGGACTCCCAAGAGACCCAGTACTTC
>once|-|TRBJ1-1|TRBV9
CASSANHGVNTEAFF
TGTGCCAGCAGCGCCAACCATGGGGTGAACACTGAAGCTTTCTTT
>once|-|TRBJ2-7|TRBV23-1
CASSQSGGPCYEQYF
TGCGCCAGCAGTCAATCGGGGGGGCCCTGCTACGAGCAGTACTTC
>-|-|TRBJ1-3|TRBV6-5
CASSLAPQGSGNTIYF
TGTGCCAGCAGTTTAGCACCGCAGGGATCTGGAAACACCATATATTTT
>-|-|TRBJ1-5|TRBV10-2
CASRPSLYSNQPQHF
TGCGCCAGCAGGCCCAGCTTGTATAGCAATCAGCCCCAGCATTTT
>-|-|TRBJ1-2|TRBV30
CAWTHQFRLGYTF
TGTGCCTGGACCCATCAATTCCGTCTCGGCTACACCTTC
>-|-|TRBJ2-7|TRBV6-1
CASSDYVLDRPLSSYEQYF
TGTGCCAGCAGTGATTATGTCCTAGACAGGCCCCTGAGCTCCTACGAGCAGTACTTC
>-|-|TRBJ1-2|TRBV7-2
CASSFLRRGARGYTF
TGTGCCAGCAGCTTCCTCCGAAGGGGCGCGAGGGGCTACACCTTC
>once|-|TRBJ2-4|TRBV2
CASSEGEVQAKNIQYF
TGTGCCAGCAGTGAGGGAGAAGTTCAAGCCAAAAACATTCAGTACTTC
>-|TRBD2|TRBJ2-7|TRBV7-9
CASSLLAGGSEQYF
TGTGCCAGCAGCTTACTAGCGGGAGGGTCCGAGCAGTACTTC
>once|-|TRBJ1-1|TRBV2
CASSAWPNTEAFF
TGTGCCAGCAGTGCCTGGCCGAACACTGAAGCTTTCTTT
>-|-|TRBJ2-6|TRBV5-1
CASSLGVPGANVLTF
TGCGCCAGCAGCTTGGGTGTCCCTGGGGCCAACGTCCTGACTTTC